This is a list of T cell receptor beta chains from one sample in a study of blood T cells in healthy people across ages. TCRdb used MiXCR to reprocess the 5' RACE reads, holding one entry per CDR3 protein. This table has some 850,000 distinct CDR3 sequences, around 25% appearing once. The same specimen was also included in a second study, on T cells of mothers and their children.

The sequencing input was blood. These receptors all come from a boy younger than 18 in good health. Both conserved end residues are part of each CDR3. D genes are given only for firm matches. Clone size, where shown, is once, few, many, or a class for clones that have expanded.

clone size: few
V gene: TRBV29-1
J gene: TRBJ1-2
D gene: .
CDR3 protein: CSVAGGDGYTF
CDR3 DNA: TGCAGCGTTGCGGGCGGCGATGGCTACACCTTC

clone size: few
V gene: TRBV20-1
J gene: TRBJ1-1
D gene: .
CDR3 protein: CSARRGNTEAFF
CDR3 DNA: TGCAGTGCTAGAAGGGGAAATACTGAAGCTTTCTTT

clone size: few
V gene: TRBV4-3
J gene: TRBJ2-4
D gene: TRBD1
CDR3 protein: CASSQGQGTAQNIQYF
CDR3 DNA: TGCGCCAGCAGCCAGGGACAGGGAACGGCTCAAAACATTCAGTACTTC

clone size: .
V gene: TRBV5-1
J gene: TRBJ2-2
D gene: TRBD1
CDR3 protein: CASGDRGATGELFF
CDR3 DNA: TGCGCCAGCGGTGACAGGGGAGCCACCGGGGAGCTGTTTTTT

clone size: .
V gene: TRBV20-1
J gene: TRBJ2-7
D gene: TRBD2
CDR3 protein: CSARDPVAGDEQYF
CDR3 DNA: TGCAGTGCTAGAGATCCGGTAGCGGGGGACGAGCAGTACTTC

clone size: .
V gene: TRBV2
J gene: TRBJ2-5
D gene: TRBD2
CDR3 protein: CATSGVIDGETQYF
CDR3 DNA: TGTGCCACAAGCGGGGTCATCGACGGGGAGACCCAGTACTTC

clone size: .
V gene: TRBV9
J gene: TRBJ2-7
D gene: .
CDR3 protein: CASSEGGAGGYEQYF
CDR3 DNA: TGTGCCAGCAGCGAGGGAGGGGCAGGGGGCTACGAGCAGTACTTC

clone size: .
V gene: TRBV5-1
J gene: TRBJ2-2
D gene: .
CDR3 protein: CASSLATRSRATGELFF
CDR3 DNA: TGCGCCAGCAGCTTGGCCACCCGGTCAAGGGCCACCGGGGAGCTGTTTTTT

clone size: .
V gene: TRBV29-1
J gene: TRBJ2-3
D gene: .
CDR3 protein: CSVDRASPDTQYF
CDR3 DNA: TGCAGCGTTGACCGAGCCTCCCCAGATACGCAGTATTTT

clone size: few
V gene: TRBV5-1
J gene: TRBJ2-3
D gene: TRBD2
CDR3 protein: CASSSSGGVPDTQYF
CDR3 DNA: TGCGCCAGCAGCTCGTCCGGGGGGGTTCCAGATACGCAGTATTTT

clone size: few
V gene: TRBV6-5
J gene: TRBJ1-2
D gene: .
CDR3 protein: CASTKRLGRYGYTF
CDR3 DNA: TGTGCCAGCACCAAGCGGCTGGGGCGGTATGGCTACACCTTC

clone size: few
V gene: TRBV20-1
J gene: TRBJ1-2
D gene: .
CDR3 protein: CSARGQSYGYTF
CDR3 DNA: TGCAGTGCTAGAGGCCAGTCCTATGGCTACACCTTC

clone size: .
V gene: TRBV7-2
J gene: TRBJ2-3
D gene: .
CDR3 protein: CASSPAPGVADTQYF
CDR3 DNA: TGTGCCAGCAGCCCGGCCCCCGGGGTGGCAGATACGCAGTATTTT